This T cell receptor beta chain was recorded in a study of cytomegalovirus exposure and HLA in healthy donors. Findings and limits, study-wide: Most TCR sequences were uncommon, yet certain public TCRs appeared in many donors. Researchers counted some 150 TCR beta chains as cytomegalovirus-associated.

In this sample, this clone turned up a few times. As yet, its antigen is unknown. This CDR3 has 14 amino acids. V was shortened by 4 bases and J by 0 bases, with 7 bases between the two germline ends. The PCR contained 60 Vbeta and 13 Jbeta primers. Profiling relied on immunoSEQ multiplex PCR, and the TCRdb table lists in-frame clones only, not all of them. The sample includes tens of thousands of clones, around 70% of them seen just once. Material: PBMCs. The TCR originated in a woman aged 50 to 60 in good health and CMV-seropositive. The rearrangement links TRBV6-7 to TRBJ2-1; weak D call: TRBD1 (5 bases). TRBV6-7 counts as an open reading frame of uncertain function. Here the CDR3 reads CASSFDSSYNEQFF. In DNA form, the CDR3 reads TGTGCCAGCAGTTTCGACAGCTCCTACAATGAGCAGTTCTTC.